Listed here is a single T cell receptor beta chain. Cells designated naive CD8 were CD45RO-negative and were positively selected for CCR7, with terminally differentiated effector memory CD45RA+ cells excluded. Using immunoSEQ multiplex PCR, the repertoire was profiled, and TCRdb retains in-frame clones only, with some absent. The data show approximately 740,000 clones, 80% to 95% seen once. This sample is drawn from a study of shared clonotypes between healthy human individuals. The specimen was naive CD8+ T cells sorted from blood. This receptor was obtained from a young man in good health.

The CDR3 reads CAIGGTYGYTF. CDR3 nucleotides: TGTGCCATAGGTGGTACCTATGGCTACACCTTC. The chain has TRBV10-3 and TRBJ1-2; D is ambiguous. V was clipped by 9 bases and J by 4 bases, with 9 bases between them. Per germline, CDR1 ENHRY and CDR2 SYGVKD. The CDR3 consists of 11 residues.